The entry below describes one T cell receptor beta chain. This sample stems from a study of blood T cell repertoires in COVID-19. Study summary: The United States, Italy and Spain provided the acute and convalescent COVID-19 samples. T cells, B-cell-depleted T cells, or PBMCs provided the cDNA or gDNA that served as material.

One Seattle source followed patients from active infection through their disease course. With 4 bases removed from V and 7 bases from J, the gap between germline ends came to 20 bases. Germline assignment: CDR1 SGHRS and CDR2 YFSETQ. The CDR3 extends over 16 amino acids. Authors' data handling: Reference gene primers were amplified, and this amplification served to estimate nucleated cell counts. Generated by immunoSEQ multiplex PCR, the TCRdb table keeps only in-frame clones and is missing some. V and J calls and clone size are copied from that table; D and trimming were computed from the DNA. The repertoire has around 400,000 clones, more than 75% of them found once; the top ten carry roughly 2.1%.

This sequence joins TRBV5-1 and TRBJ1-4; D ambiguous. The sequenced sample was peripheral blood. This TCR was recovered from a woman aged 60-75 years with COVID-19, enrolled during active disease. In nucleotides, the CDR3 is TGCGCCAGCAGCCCAAACTGGTCGGGTCGCGGTGAAAAACTGTTTTTT. Its protein is CASSPNWSGRGEKLFF.